Below, 10 T cell receptor beta chains from the same sample are listed, as sequenced in a study of OX40 agonist ivuxolimab in advanced cancers. This table comes from immunoSEQ multiplex PCR, and its TCRdb copy is limited to in-frame clones, with some not included. The sample has roughly 26,000 clones, over 60% seen once. Source: CD4+ or CD8+ T cells sorted from blood, taken in a trial of the OX40 agonist ivuxolimab. These receptors all stem from an adult with an advanced solid tumor such as melanoma, head and neck, liver or kidney cancer.

The V and J genes are TRBV5-5 and TRBJ2-5, with TRBD1 matching over 8 bases. TRBJ2-7 matches the DNA end more closely, so the J call is doubtful. Germline assignment: CDR1 SGHKS and CDR2 YYEKEE (reference sequence). This CDR3 comprises 15 residues. This CDR3 is CASSPVTGAVYEQYF. In DNA form, the CDR3 reads TGTGCCAGCAGCCCCGTGACAGGGGCGGTCTACGAGCAGTACTTC.

V and J are TRBV12-5 and TRBJ2-7; D gene ambiguous. Germline assignment: CDR1 LGHNT and CDR2 FRNRAP. V shed 8 bases and J shed 2 bases, with 7 bases lying between them. This CDR3 has 11 residues. The CDR3 spells CASLVTYEQYF. The CDR3 DNA reads TGTGCTAGTCTAGTCACCTACGAGCAGTACTTC.

The CDR3: CASSERVSTDTQYF. Written as DNA, the CDR3 is TGTGCCAGCAGTGAAAGGGTCTCCACAGATACGCAGTATTTT. The V and J genes are TRBV6-1 and TRBJ2-3; no reliable D call. V shed 2 bases and J shed 2 bases, with 8 bases lying between them. This CDR3 is 14 amino acids long. CDR1 and CDR2 from the germline V gene are MNHNS and SASEGT.

The chain joins TRBV14 to TRBJ1-2, with TRBD1 identical over 9 bases. V lost 6 bases and J lost 5; bases outside the gene matches: 4. The CDR3 contains 13 residues. Germline V lookup: CDR1 SGHDN, CDR2 FVKESK. The CDR3 here is CASSRTGEYGYTF. DNA of the CDR3: TGTGCCAGCAGTCGGACAGGGGAGTATGGCTACACCTTC.

The CDR3 loop is CASSEYGDRANEKLFF. The CDR3 DNA sequence: TGTGCCAGCAGTGAATATGGGGACAGGGCTAATGAAAAACTGTTTTTT. The chain has TRBV6-1 and TRBJ1-4; 9 nucleotides match TRBD1. Germline CDR1 is MNHNS and CDR2 is SASEGT. This CDR3 contains 16 residues. After removal of 2 bases from V and 3 bases from J, the junction contained 4 bases not matched to a gene.

This clone was detected only a few times. The J gene is TRBJ1-2, the V gene TRBV6-1; weak D call: TRBD1 (5 bases). This CDR3 comprises 12 residues. Between the trimmed V and J ends, which lost 4 bases and 4 bases, there was a span of 7 bases. Germline V CDR1 and CDR2: MNHNS, SASEGT. The CDR3 is CASSVTGYGYTF. CDR3 bases: TGTGCCAGCAGTGTCACAGGCTATGGCTACACCTTC.

The rearrangement uses TRBV9 and TRBJ2-2; TRBD2 agrees at 8 bases. The CDR3 has 17 residues. Per the germline V gene, CDR1 is SGDLS and CDR2 is YYNGEE. The junction had 10 bases not matched to a gene; V was cut back by 4 bases and J by 2 bases. CDR3 in DNA: TGTGCCAGCAGCTTATCCCCGGGGGGGATAAACACCGGGGAGCTGTTTTTT. Amino acids: CASSLSPGGINTGELFF.

The CDR3 reads CASSPKRASGANVLTF. DNA for the CDR3: TGTGCCAGCAGCCCCAAAAGGGCGTCTGGGGCCAACGTCCTGACTTTC. This chain uses TRBV9 with TRBJ2-6, with D hard to call. The V gene's germline CDR1 is SGDLS and CDR2 YYNGEE. The V gene lost 4 bases and the J gene lost 1 base, with 12 bases spanning the gap. The CDR3 consists of 16 residues.

By frequency in the sample, this clone is medium-sized. The J gene is TRBJ2-5, the V gene TRBV11-2, with TRBD2 identical over 8 bases. The CDR3 contains 15 residues. V was pared by 5 bases and J by 2 bases, with 7 bases of the junction left unmatched. In germline, CDR1 is SGHAT, CDR2 FQNNGV. CDR3 region: CASSLPTSGQETQYF. The CDR3 bases are TGTGCCAGCAGCCTGCCTACTAGCGGACAAGAGACCCAGTACTTC.

The chain uses TRBV18 and TRBJ1-3; D may be TRBD1 (6 bases). The V gene's germline CDR1 is KGHSH and CDR2 LQKENI. CDR3 length equals 17 residues. V was pared by 2 bases and J by 4 bases, with 18 bases between. The chain's CDR3 is CASSPAGNRARGNTIYF. CDR3 sequence (DNA): TGTGCCAGCTCACCAGCCGGAAACAGGGCGAGGGGAAACACCATATATTTT.